The following is a T cell receptor beta chain sequence with its context. This record comes from a study of T cell changes during pregnancy in multiple sclerosis. The germline V gene has CDR1 LNHDA and CDR2 SQIVND (reference sequence). After removal of 5 bases from V and 5 bases from J, the junction contained 9 bases not matched to a gene. CDR3 size: 16 residues. Generated by immunoSEQ multiplex PCR, the TCRdb table keeps only in-frame clones and is missing some. Of approximately 84,000 clones in the sample, over 90% are singletons; the top ten hold more than 2%. The starting material was peripheral blood, obtained in the third trimester of pregnancy. This TCR was sampled from a female donor with multiple sclerosis, enrolled in a pregnancy study. This sequence joins TRBV19 and TRBJ1-6; 7 bases are a match to TRBD1. CDR3 bases: TGTGCCAGTAGTTCTCGGACAGGCATCAATAATTCACCCCTCCACTTT. It yields the protein CASSSRTGINNSPLHF.